A single T cell receptor (beta chain) is shown here with its context. V was pared by 3 bases and J by 7 bases, with 19 bases between. The CDR3 extends over 15 amino acids. The V gene's germline CDR1 is MNHNS and CDR2 SASEGT. The sample comes from a study of shared clonotypes between healthy human individuals. Only in-frame clones appear in the TCRdb table, and some are missing; sequencing was by immunoSEQ multiplex PCR. Here the sample spans about 1.5 million clones, 95% to 99% being singletons. The sequence derives from a man younger than 40 in good health. This chain uses TRBV6-1 with TRBJ2-7; TRBD1 might be the D (5 bases). Sequencing was done on a sample of naive CD4+ T cells sorted from blood. Specified subset: CD45RA+ positively selected. The CDR3 loop reads CASSEPPPRAREQYF. Here the CDR3 DNA reads TGTGCCAGCAGTGAGCCCCCTCCCAGGGCAAGGGAGCAGTACTTC.